This T cell receptor beta chain is drawn from a study of blood T cell repertoires in COVID-19. Study-wide background: T cells, B-cell-depleted T cells, or PBMCs supplied cDNA or gDNA.

Which cohort a participant joined came from the clinical history participants gave. In the study's own analysis: Estimation of nucleated cell counts was performed using reference gene primer amplification. TCRdb's table, derived via immunoSEQ multiplex PCR, lists solely in-frame clones and lacks some. From that table come the V and J calls and clone size; the DNA was used to work out D and trimming. The table lists around 180,000 clones, approximately 73% of them singletons. The CDR3 contains 13 residues. The sequenced material came from PBMCs or T cells enriched from blood (not recorded which). The TCR comes from a woman in her fifties or sixties with acute COVID-19. This chain joins TRBV21-1 and TRBJ2-2; the table names TRBD2, a call not compared with the DNA. TRBV21-1 is described as a pseudogene. As DNA, the CDR3 is TGTGCCAGCAGCAAACTAAACACCGGGGAGCTGTTTTTT. Translated: CASSKLNTGELFF.